Shown below are 9 T cell receptor beta chains from a single sample sequenced in a study of PD-L1 blockade in urothelial cancer. Profiling relied on immunoSEQ multiplex PCR, and the TCRdb table lists in-frame clones only, not all of them. The sample includes about 80,000 clones, about 90% seen only once; the top ten take roughly 6.1%. The sample was PBMCs, taken around atezolizumab (anti-PD-L1) treatment. Source of these receptors: a woman between 65 and 79 years old with urothelial cancer.

V usage is TRBV15 and J usage is TRBJ1-4; unclear D gene. The CDR3 extends over 18 amino acids. With 5 bases removed from V and 0 bases from J, the gap between germline ends came to 19 bases. Germline loops: CDR1 LNHNV, CDR2 YYDKDF (reference sequence). This CDR3 is CATSGWEEWDATNEKLFF. CDR3 in DNA: TGTGCCACCAGCGGTTGGGAGGAGTGGGATGCAACTAATGAAAAACTGTTTTTT.

V is TRBV5-1 and J is TRBJ1-1; 7 bases are shared with TRBD1. Germline values: CDR1 SGHRS, CDR2 YFSETQ. V trimming: 4 bases; J trimming: 0 bases; junction bases outside the gene matches: 15. The CDR3 consists of 18 residues. Here the CDR3 reads CASSAVSGTALMNTEAFF. The CDR3 nucleotides are TGCGCCAGCAGCGCCGTATCCGGGACAGCATTAATGAACACTGAAGCTTTCTTT.

This clone has ten or more counts. The chain has TRBV2 and TRBJ1-1; TRBD1 agrees at 11 bases. The CDR3 has 13 residues. Germline CDR1 is SNHLY and CDR2 is FYNNEI. Trimming at V came to 6 bases and at J to 4 bases, leaving 1 base not matched to a gene. The CDR3 sequence is CASRGTGGTEAFF. CDR3 coding DNA: TGTGCCAGCAGGGGGACAGGGGGCACTGAAGCTTTCTTT.

This chain links TRBV19 with TRBJ2-3; perhaps TRBD1 as D (6 bases). The length of the CDR3 is 16 residues. Germline V gene sequence: CDR1 LNHDA, CDR2 SQIVND (reference sequence). Trimming took 3 bases from V and 3 from J, leaving 16 bases between them. The CDR3, as DNA: TGTGCCAGTAGTATCGCGCGACAGGAAGGGACAGATACGCAGTATTTT. Its protein product is CASSIARQEGTDTQYF.

This chain uses TRBV10-3 with TRBJ2-7; the D gene is possibly TRBD1 (5 bases). This CDR3 is built from 15 residues. In germline, CDR1 is ENHRY, CDR2 SYGVKD. V was trimmed by 0 bases and J by 2 bases, leaving 11 bases between them. The CDR3 DNA is TGTGCCATCAGTGAGTCGAAAGGGGCACCCTACGAGCAGTACTTC. This gives the protein CAISESKGAPYEQYF.

The chain is built from TRBV5-1 and TRBJ2-1, with TRBD1 as a possible D gene (5 bases). Germline CDR1 reads SGHRS; CDR2 reads YFSETQ. Deletions cut 3 bases from V and 8 bases from J, with 18 bases between. This CDR3 is 15 amino acids long. This chain's CDR3 is CASSSQNVVRDEQFF. CDR3 nucleotide sequence: TGCGCCAGCAGCTCGCAAAACGTAGTCAGGGATGAGCAGTTCTTC. Full variable domain (outside the CDR3, taken from reference TRBV5-1 and TRBJ2-1): KAGVTQTPRYLIKTRGQQVTLSCSPISGHRSVSWYQQTPGQGLQFLFEYFSETQRNKGNFPGRFSGRQFSNSRSEMNVSTLELGDSALYLCASSSQNVVRDEQFFGPGTRLTVL.

As DNA, the CDR3 is TGTGCCTCGGGGGGGCGCCTTTACAATGAGCAGTTCTTC. Its translation: CASGGRLYNEQFF. The chain combines TRBV28 with TRBJ2-1, with 8 bases fitting TRBD2. This CDR3 is 13 amino acids long. V was pared by 11 bases and J by 4 bases, with 7 bases of the junction left unmatched. Germline V CDR1 and CDR2: MDHEN, SYDVKM.

The table lists this clone with a few counts. The chain is built from TRBV5-1 and TRBJ2-7, with D perhaps TRBD1 (6 bases). Germline V CDR1 and CDR2: SGHRS, YFSETQ. V lost 2 bases and J 5 bases, leaving 11 bases between the germline ends. The CDR3 is 13 amino acids. The DNA for the CDR3 is TGCGCCAGCAGCTTACAGGGCCTTGACGAGCAGTACTTC. Encoded protein: CASSLQGLDEQYF. Variable domain in full (rest from reference TRBV5-1 and TRBJ2-7): KAGVTQTPRYLIKTRGQQVTLSCSPISGHRSVSWYQQTPGQGLQFLFEYFSETQRNKGNFPGRFSGRQFSNSRSEMNVSTLELGDSALYLCASSLQGLDEQYFGPGTRLTVT.

CDR3 loop: CASSLGGQGYQPQHF. As DNA, the CDR3 is TGTGCCAGCAGCTTAGGGGGACAGGGTTATCAGCCCCAGCATTTT. The chain links TRBV7-9 to TRBJ1-5; TRBD1 matches 9 bases. Germline V gene lookup returns CDR1 SEHNR and CDR2 FQNEAQ (reference sequence). Trimming at V came to 1 base and at J to 5 bases, leaving 3 bases not matched to a gene. The CDR3 is made up of 15 amino acids.